This entry concerns a single TCR beta chain. This record belongs to a study of blood T cell repertoires in COVID-19. Study-wide background: Sample material is recorded as cDNA or gDNA derived from T cells, B-cell-depleted T cells, or PBMCs.

In the original analysis: Using reference gene primer amplification, nucleated cell counts were estimated. This table comes from immunoSEQ multiplex PCR, and its TCRdb copy is limited to in-frame clones, with some not included. V and J calls and clone size are as listed in that table; D and trimming were resolved from the DNA. The sample includes some 170,000 clones, about 92% of them seen just once. V dropped 5 bases and J dropped 5; count of bases not matched to a gene: 11. The CDR3 runs to 16 residues. CDR1 is MGHRA, CDR2 YSYEKL, per germline. This TCR came from a man aged 55 to 69 with active or convalescent COVID-19. The rearrangement joins TRBV4-1 to TRBJ2-1; 8 positions agree with TRBD2. The sample taken for sequencing was peripheral blood. The chain's CDR3 is CASSSLGGRLDNEQFF. The CDR3 DNA is TGCGCCAGCAGCTCCCTTGGCGGGAGGTTGGACAATGAGCAGTTCTTC.